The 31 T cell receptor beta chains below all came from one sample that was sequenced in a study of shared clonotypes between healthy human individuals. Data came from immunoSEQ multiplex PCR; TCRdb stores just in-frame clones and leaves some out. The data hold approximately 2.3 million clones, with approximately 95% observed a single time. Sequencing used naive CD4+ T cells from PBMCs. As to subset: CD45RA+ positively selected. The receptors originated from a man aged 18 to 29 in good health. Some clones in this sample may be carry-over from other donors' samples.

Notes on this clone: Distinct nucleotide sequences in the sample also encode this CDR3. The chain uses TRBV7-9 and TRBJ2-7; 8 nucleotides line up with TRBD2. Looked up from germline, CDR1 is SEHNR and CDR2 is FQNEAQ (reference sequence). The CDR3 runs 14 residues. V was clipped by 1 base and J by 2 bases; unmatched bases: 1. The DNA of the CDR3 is TGTGCCAGCAGCTTAGTAGCGGGGACCTACGAGCAGTACTTC. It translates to CASSLVAGTYEQYF.

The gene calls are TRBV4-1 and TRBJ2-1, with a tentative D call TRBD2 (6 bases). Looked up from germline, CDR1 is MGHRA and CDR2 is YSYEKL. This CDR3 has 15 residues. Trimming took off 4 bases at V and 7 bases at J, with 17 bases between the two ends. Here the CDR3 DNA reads TGCGCCAGCAGCCCGGGGCGGCTAGCGCCGAATGAGCAGTTCTTC. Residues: CASSPGRLAPNEQFF.

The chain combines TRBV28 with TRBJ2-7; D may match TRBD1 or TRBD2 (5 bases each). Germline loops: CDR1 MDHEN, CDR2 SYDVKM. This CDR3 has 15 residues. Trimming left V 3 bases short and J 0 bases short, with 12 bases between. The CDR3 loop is CASSFRGKSSYEQYF. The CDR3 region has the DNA TGTGCCAGCAGTTTTCGGGGCAAAAGCTCCTACGAGCAGTACTTC.

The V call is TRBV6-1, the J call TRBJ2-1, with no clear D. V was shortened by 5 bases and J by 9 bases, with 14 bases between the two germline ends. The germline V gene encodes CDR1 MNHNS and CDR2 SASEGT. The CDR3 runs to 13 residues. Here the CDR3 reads CASSPRGLGEQFF. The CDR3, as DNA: TGTGCCAGCAGTCCTCGAGGTCTGGGTGAGCAGTTCTTC.

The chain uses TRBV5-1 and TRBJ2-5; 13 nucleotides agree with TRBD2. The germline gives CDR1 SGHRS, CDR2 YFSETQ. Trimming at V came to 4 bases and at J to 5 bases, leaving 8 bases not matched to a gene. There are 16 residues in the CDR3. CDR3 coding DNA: TGCGCCAGCAGCGGCCGGACTAGCGGGAGTGAGGAGACCCAGTACTTC. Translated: CASSGRTSGSEETQYF.

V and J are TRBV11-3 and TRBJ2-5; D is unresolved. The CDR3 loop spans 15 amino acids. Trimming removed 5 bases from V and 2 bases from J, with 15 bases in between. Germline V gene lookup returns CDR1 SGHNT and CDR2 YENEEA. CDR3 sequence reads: CASSPGGTTQETQYF. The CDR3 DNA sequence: TGTGCCAGCAGCCCCGGTGGCACCACACAAGAGACCCAGTACTTC.

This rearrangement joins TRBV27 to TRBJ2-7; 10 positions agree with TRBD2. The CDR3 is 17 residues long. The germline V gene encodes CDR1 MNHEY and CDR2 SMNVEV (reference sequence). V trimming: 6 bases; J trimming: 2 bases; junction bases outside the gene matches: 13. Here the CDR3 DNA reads TGTGCCAGCAGGGAAGGGACTAGCGCAATTCTCCCCTACGAGCAGTACTTC. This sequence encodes CASREGTSAILPYEQYF.

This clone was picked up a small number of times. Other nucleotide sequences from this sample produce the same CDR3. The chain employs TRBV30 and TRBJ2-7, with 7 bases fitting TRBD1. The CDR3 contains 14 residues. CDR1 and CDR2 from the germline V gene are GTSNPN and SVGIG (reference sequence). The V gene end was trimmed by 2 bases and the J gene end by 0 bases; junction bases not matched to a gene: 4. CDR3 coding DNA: TGTGCCTGGAGTAGGACAGGTAGCTCCTACGAGCAGTACTTC. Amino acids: CAWSRTGSSYEQYF.

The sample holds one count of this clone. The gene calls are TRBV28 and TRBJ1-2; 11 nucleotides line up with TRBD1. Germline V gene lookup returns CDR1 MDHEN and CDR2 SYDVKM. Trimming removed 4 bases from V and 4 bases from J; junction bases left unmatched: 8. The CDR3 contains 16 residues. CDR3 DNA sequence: TGTGCCAGCAGTTCCCCGGGACAGGGGGAAGGCTATGGCTACACCTTC. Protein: CASSSPGQGEGYGYTF.

The CDR3 here is CASSLLAGGADTQYF. CDR3 DNA sequence: TGTGCCAGCAGCCTCCTAGCGGGAGGTGCAGATACGCAGTATTTT. The chain employs TRBV7-2 and TRBJ2-3; 11 nucleotides match TRBD2. Germline lookup yields CDR1 SGHTA and CDR2 FQGNSA. The CDR3 covers 15 residues. Germline trimming cut 5 bases from V and 4 bases from J; bases unmatched to any gene: 5.

DNA for the CDR3: TGTGCCAGCAGATATGGACTCCTCCGAAACAATGAGCAGTTCTTC. It translates to CASRYGLLRNNEQFF. The chain recombines TRBV28 with TRBJ2-1, with D perhaps TRBD2 (5 bases). Trimming pared 6 bases from V and 5 bases from J, leaving 17 bases between. Germline CDR1 reads MDHEN; CDR2 reads SYDVKM. The CDR3 runs to 15 residues.

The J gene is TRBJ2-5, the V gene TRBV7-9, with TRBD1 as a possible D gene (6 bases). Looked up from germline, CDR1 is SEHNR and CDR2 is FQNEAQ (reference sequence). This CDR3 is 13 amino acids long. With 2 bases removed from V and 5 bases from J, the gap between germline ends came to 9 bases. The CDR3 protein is CASSLSQGETQYF. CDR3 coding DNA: TGTGCCAGCAGCTTATCGCAGGGGGAGACCCAGTACTTC.

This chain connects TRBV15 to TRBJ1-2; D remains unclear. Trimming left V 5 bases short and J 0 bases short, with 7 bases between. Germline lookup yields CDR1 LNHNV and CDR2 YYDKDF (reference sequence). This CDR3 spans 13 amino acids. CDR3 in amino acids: CATSDPTNYGYTF. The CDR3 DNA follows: TGTGCCACCAGCGATCCTACTAACTATGGCTACACCTTC.

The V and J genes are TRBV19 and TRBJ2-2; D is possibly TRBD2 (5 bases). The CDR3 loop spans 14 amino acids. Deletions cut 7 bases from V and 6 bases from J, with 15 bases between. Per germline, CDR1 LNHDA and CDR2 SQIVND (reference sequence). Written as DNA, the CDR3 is TGTGCCAGTATAGGAACGGGATGGTCCGGGGAGCTGTTTTTT. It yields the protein CASIGTGWSGELFF.

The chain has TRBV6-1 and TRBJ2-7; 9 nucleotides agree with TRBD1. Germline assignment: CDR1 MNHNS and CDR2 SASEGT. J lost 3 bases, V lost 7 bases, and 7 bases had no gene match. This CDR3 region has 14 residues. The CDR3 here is CASMELGQGYEQYF. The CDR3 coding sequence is TGTGCCAGCATGGAATTGGGACAGGGCTACGAGCAGTACTTC.

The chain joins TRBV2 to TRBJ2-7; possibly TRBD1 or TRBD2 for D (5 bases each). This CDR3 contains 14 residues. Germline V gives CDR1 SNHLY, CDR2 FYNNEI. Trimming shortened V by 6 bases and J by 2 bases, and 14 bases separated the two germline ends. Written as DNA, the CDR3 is TGTGCCAGCAGGCCGGGACGTTCAACCTACGAGCAGTACTTC. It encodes CASRPGRSTYEQYF.

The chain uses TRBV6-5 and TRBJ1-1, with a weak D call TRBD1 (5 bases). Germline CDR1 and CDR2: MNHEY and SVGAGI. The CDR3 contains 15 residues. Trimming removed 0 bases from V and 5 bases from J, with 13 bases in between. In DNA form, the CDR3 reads TGTGCCAGCAGTTACTCGTACGGGGCGGGGACTGAAGCTTTCTTT. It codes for CASSYSYGAGTEAFF.

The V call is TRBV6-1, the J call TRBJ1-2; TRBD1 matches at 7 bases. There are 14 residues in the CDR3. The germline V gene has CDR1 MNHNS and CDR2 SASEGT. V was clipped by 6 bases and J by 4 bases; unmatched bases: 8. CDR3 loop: CASSIEGAPYGYTF. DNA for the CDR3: TGTGCCAGCAGCATAGAGGGGGCTCCCTATGGCTACACCTTC.

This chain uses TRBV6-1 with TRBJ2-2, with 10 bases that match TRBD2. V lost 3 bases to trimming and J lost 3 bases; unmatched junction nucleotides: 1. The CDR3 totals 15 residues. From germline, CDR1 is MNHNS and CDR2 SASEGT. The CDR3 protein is CASSESGGDTGELFF. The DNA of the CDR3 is TGTGCCAGCAGTGAGAGCGGGGGGGACACCGGGGAGCTGTTTTTT.

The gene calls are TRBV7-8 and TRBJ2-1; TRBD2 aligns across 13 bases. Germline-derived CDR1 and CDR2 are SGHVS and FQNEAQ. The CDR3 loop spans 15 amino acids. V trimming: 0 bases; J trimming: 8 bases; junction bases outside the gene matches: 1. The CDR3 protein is CASSLAGLAGDEQFF. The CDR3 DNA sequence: TGTGCCAGCAGCTTAGCCGGACTAGCGGGAGATGAGCAGTTCTTC.

The CDR3: CASSQGSRGIDEQYF. The CDR3 DNA follows: TGCGCCAGCAGCCAAGGGAGCAGGGGGATCGACGAGCAGTACTTC. The rearrangement links TRBV4-3 to TRBJ2-7; 7 positions match TRBD1. Germline CDR1 LGHNA, CDR2 YSLEER. J gave up 5 bases and V 1 base, and 8 bases lay outside the gene matches. The CDR3 spans 15 residues.

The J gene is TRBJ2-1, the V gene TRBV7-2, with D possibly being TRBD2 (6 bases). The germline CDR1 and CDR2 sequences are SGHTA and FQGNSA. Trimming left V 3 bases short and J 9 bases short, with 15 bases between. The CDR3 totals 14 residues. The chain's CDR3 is CASSFRGGIVEQFF. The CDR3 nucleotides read TGTGCCAGCAGCTTCCGCGGCGGGATAGTTGAGCAGTTCTTC.

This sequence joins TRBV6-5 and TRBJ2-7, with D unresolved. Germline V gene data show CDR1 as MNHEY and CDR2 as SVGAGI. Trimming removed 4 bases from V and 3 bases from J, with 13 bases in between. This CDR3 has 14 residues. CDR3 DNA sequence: TGTGCCAGCAGTTTACGGAGATTCGACTACGAGCAGTACTTC. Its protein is CASSLRRFDYEQYF.

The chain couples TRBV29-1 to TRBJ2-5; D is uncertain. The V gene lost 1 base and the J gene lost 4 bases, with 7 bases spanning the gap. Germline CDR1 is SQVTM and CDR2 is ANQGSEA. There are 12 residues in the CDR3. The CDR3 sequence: CSVEVIRETQYF. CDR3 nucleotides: TGCAGCGTTGAAGTAATACGAGAGACCCAGTACTTC.

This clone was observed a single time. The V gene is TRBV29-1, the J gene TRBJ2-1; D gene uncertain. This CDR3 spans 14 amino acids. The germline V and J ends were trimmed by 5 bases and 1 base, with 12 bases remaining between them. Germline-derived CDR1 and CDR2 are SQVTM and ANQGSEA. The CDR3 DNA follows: TGCAGCGTTTGGAAGGGCAGGTCCTACAATGAGCAGTTCTTC. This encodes CSVWKGRSYNEQFF.

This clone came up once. CDR3 protein: CSVGLSSSYNEQFF. CDR3 nucleotide sequence: TGCAGCGTGGGACTCTCGAGCTCCTACAATGAGCAGTTCTTC. The rearrangement links TRBV29-1 to TRBJ2-1, with D possibly being TRBD2 (6 bases). Germline lookup yields CDR1 SQVTM and CDR2 ANQGSEA. V was trimmed by 6 bases and J by 0 bases, leaving 12 bases between them. The CDR3 is 14 residues long.

CDR3 sequence (DNA): TGTGCCACACAGAAGGACAGGGGGGGCCCCCGGGCCCAGCATTTT. This gives the protein CATQKDRGGPRAQHF. The chain is built from TRBV28 and TRBJ1-5; TRBD1 matches at 10 bases. CDR1 is MDHEN, CDR2 SYDVKM, per germline. This CDR3 is built from 15 residues. The V gene end was trimmed by 10 bases and the J gene end by 11 bases; junction bases not matched to a gene: 17. The variable domain in full, with the rest retrieved from reference TRBV28 and TRBJ1-5, is DVKVTQSSRYLVKRTGEKVFLECVQDMDHENMFWYRQDPGLGLRLIYFSYDVKMKEKGDIPEGYSVSREKKERFSLILESASTNQTSMYLCATQKDRGGPRAQHFGDGTRLSIL.

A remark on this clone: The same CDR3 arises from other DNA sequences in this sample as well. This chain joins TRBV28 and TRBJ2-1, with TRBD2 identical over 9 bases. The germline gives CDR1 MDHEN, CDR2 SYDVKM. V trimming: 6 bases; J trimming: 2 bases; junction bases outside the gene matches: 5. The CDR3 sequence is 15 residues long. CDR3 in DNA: TGTGCCAGCAGCGAGACTAGCGGCCCCTACAATGAGCAGTTCTTC. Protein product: CASSETSGPYNEQFF. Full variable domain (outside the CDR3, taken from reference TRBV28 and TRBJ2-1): DVKVTQSSRYLVKRTGEKVFLECVQDMDHENMFWYRQDPGLGLRLIYFSYDVKMKEKGDIPEGYSVSREKKERFSLILESASTNQTSMYLCASSETSGPYNEQFFGPGTRLTVL.

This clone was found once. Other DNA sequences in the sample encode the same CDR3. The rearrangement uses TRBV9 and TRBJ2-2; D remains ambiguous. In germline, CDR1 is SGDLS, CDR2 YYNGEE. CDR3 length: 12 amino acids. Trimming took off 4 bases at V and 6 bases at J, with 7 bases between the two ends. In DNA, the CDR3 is TGTGCCAGCAGCCCAGTTGCCGGGGAGCTGTTTTTT. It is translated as CASSPVAGELFF. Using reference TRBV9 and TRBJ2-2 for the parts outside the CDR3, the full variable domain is DSGVTQTPKHLITATGQRVTLRCSPRSGDLSVYWYQQSLDQGLQFLIQYYNGEERAKGNILERFSAQQFPDLHSELNLSSLELGDSALYFCASSPVAGELFFGEGSRLTVL.

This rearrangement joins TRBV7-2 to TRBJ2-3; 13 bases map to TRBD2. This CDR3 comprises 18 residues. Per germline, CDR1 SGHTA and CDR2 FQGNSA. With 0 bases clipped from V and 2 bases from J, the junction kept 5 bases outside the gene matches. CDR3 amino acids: CASSLARGLAGNTDTQYF. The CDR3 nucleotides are TGTGCCAGCAGCTTAGCCCGGGGACTAGCGGGAAACACAGATACGCAGTATTTT. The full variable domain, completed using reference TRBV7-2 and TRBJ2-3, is GAGVSQSPSNKVTEKGKDVELRCDPISGHTALYWYRQSLGQGLEFLIYFQGNSAPDKSGLPSDRFSAERTGGSVSTLTIQRTQQEDSAVYLCASSLARGLAGNTDTQYFGPGTRLTVL.

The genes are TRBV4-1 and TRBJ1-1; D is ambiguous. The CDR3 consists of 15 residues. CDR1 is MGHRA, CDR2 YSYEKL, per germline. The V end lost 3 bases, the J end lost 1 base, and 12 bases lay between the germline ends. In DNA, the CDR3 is TGCGCCAGCAGCCAGGGAATCTTGGGGAACACTGAAGCTTTCTTT. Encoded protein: CASSQGILGNTEAFF.